This entry lists 10 T cell receptor beta chains sequenced from one sample in a study of cytomegalovirus exposure and HLA in healthy donors. Primers included in the PCR were 60 Vbeta and 13 Jbeta primers. Sequencing was performed with immunoSEQ multiplex PCR; in TCRdb, only in-frame clones are kept and a portion is missing. The sample yields 85,000 to 100,000 clones, around 76% seen once. The sequenced sample consisted of PBMCs. The receptors here all came from a human donor in good health.

The rearrangement uses TRBV19 and TRBJ1-5; possible D gene TRBD1, 6 bases. V was cut by 5 bases and J by 4 bases, with 15 bases left in between. This CDR3 contains 15 residues. Germline V gives CDR1 LNHDA, CDR2 SQIVND (reference sequence). In DNA, the CDR3 is TGTGCCAGTAGTCCTATACAGGGCGTGAATCAGCCCCAGCATTTT. Translating gives CASSPIQGVNQPQHF.

This clone was seen only a few times. The chain uses TRBV19 and TRBJ2-1; 13 bases match TRBD2. The CDR3 totals 15 residues. Unmatched junction bases numbered 3, after V lost 6 bases and J lost 4 bases. Germline-derived CDR1 and CDR2 are LNHDA and SQIVND (reference sequence). The DNA for the CDR3 is TGTGCCAGTAGCGGGACTAGCGGGATATACAATGAGCAGTTCTTC. It codes for CASSGTSGIYNEQFF.

The chain employs TRBV25-1 and TRBJ2-4; a possible D gene is TRBD2 (5 bases). The CDR3 length is 15 residues. Germline assignment: CDR1 MGHDK and CDR2 SYGVNS. Trimming left V 1 base short and J 6 bases short, with 13 bases between. CDR3 in amino acids: CASSESNGKRNIQYF. CDR3 in DNA: TGTGCCAGCAGTGAATCAAACGGGAAGAGAAACATTCAGTACTTC.

This sequence joins TRBV4-1 and TRBJ1-4; D is perhaps TRBD1 (6 bases). CDR1 is MGHRA, CDR2 YSYEKL, per germline. Trimming shortened V by 3 bases and J by 3 bases, and 11 bases separated the two germline ends. The CDR3 consists of 15 residues. For the CDR3, the DNA is TGCGCCAGCAGCCAGGGGGCAGGGGCTAATGAAAAACTGTTTTTT. Translated, it gives CASSQGAGANEKLFF.

The rearrangement uses TRBV5-1 and TRBJ2-4; TRBD2 might be the D (6 bases). CDR3 length equals 14 residues. V was cut by 7 bases and J by 5 bases, with 16 bases left in between. The germline V gene encodes CDR1 SGHRS and CDR2 YFSETQ. This CDR3 is CASGVTSTENIQYF. In nucleotides, the CDR3 is TGCGCCAGCGGCGTAACTAGCACGGAAAACATTCAGTACTTC.

V usage is TRBV4-3 and J usage is TRBJ2-5; 8 nucleotides align to TRBD2. Trimming at V came to 3 bases and at J to 3 bases, leaving 6 bases not matched to a gene. CDR1 LGHNA and CDR2 YSLEER come from the germline V gene. The CDR3 sequence is 15 residues long. CDR3 sequence (DNA): TGCGCCAGCAGCCAGGTGCGGGAGGTAAAAGAGACCCAGTACTTC. Translation gives CASSQVREVKETQYF.

As for this clone: Germline and junction disagree at one end, which may indicate a read error. J is TRBJ2-5 and V is TRBV9; TRBD1 is a possible D gene (6 bases). CDR1 and CDR2 (germline): SGDLS, YYNGEE. The CDR3 runs to 14 residues. The CDR3 reads CASSAGHFQESQYF. For the CDR3, the DNA is TGTGCCAGCAGCGCGGGACATTTCCAAGAGTCCCAGTACTTC. The variable domain in full, completed from reference TRBV9 and TRBJ2-5, reads DSGVTQTPKHLITATGQRVTLRCSPRSGDLSVYWYQQSLDQGLQFLIQYYNGEERAKGNILERFSAQQFPDLHSELNLSSLELGDSALYFCASSAGHFQESQYFGPGTRLLVL.

The chain couples TRBV5-4 to TRBJ2-1; 7 bases fit TRBD2. The length of the CDR3 is 18 residues. Germline loops: CDR1 SGHNT, CDR2 YYREEE (reference sequence). The V gene end was trimmed by 2 bases and the J gene end by 3 bases; junction bases not matched to a gene: 14. The CDR3 spells CASSLDLYRTRRYNEQFF. The CDR3 DNA is TGTGCCAGCAGCTTAGATTTGTATCGGACTAGACGCTACAATGAGCAGTTCTTC. The variable domain in full, completed from reference TRBV5-4 and TRBJ2-1, reads ETGVTQSPTHLIKTRGQQVTLRCSSQSGHNTVSWYQQALGQGPQFIFQYYREEENGRGNFPPRFSGLQFPNYSSELNVNALELDDSALYLCASSLDLYRTRRYNEQFFGPGTRLTVL.

V and J are TRBV6-1 and TRBJ2-1; possibly TRBD1 for D (5 bases). The length of the CDR3 is 14 residues. The germline V gene has CDR1 MNHNS and CDR2 SASEGT. The V and J ends lost 5 bases and 8 bases respectively, with 16 bases between them. CDR3 bases: TGTGCCAGCAGTCTCAACCGACAGTCCCATGAGCAGTTCTTC. Amino acids: CASSLNRQSHEQFF.

The chain employs TRBV19 and TRBJ2-7; 7 bases match TRBD1. Trimming at V came to 9 bases and at J to 3 bases, leaving 11 bases not matched to a gene. The germline CDR1 and CDR2 sequences are LNHDA and SQIVND (reference sequence). This CDR3 has 14 residues. The DNA of the CDR3 is TGTGCCAGCGGTGGTACAGGGGAAAGCTACGAGCAGTACTTC. It encodes CASGGTGESYEQYF.